This T cell receptor beta chain was recorded in a study of cytomegalovirus exposure and HLA in healthy donors. J lost 1 base, V lost 5 bases, and 4 bases had no gene match. CDR3 length: 15 residues. Per the germline V gene, CDR1 is SGHTA and CDR2 is FQGNSA. The PCR contained 60 Vbeta and 13 Jbeta primers. Produced via immunoSEQ multiplex PCR; TCRdb's table is partial and in-frame only. In all, the sample yields about 140,000 clones. Specimen: PBMCs. The chain joins TRBV7-2 to TRBJ2-2; TRBD1 agrees at 7 bases. This receptor was obtained from a man aged 35 to 55 in good health and CMV-seronegative. The CDR3 DNA follows: TGTGCCAGCAGCCTCCGGACAGGGAACACCGGGGAGCTGTTTTTT. As protein: CASSLRTGNTGELFF. Full variable domain (missing parts from reference TRBV7-2 and TRBJ2-2): GAGVSQSPSNKVTEKGKDVELRCDPISGHTALYWYRQSLGQGLEFLIYFQGNSAPDKSGLPSDRFSAERTGGSVSTLTIQRTQQEDSAVYLCASSLRTGNTGELFFGEGSRLTVL.